The text below deals with one T cell receptor beta chain. This sample stems from a study of T cell changes during pregnancy in multiple sclerosis. This CDR3 is built from 13 residues. Between the trimmed V and J ends, which lost 3 bases and 2 bases, there was a span of 11 bases. The germline gives CDR1 GTSNPN, CDR2 SVGIG (reference sequence). Method: immunoSEQ multiplex PCR; TCRdb's copy keeps in-frame clones and lacks some. The sample shows some 35,000 clones, about 92% of them seen only once. The chain couples TRBV30 to TRBJ2-7; perhaps TRBD2 as D (6 bases). The clonotype was recovered from a female donor in good health, enrolled as a control in a pregnancy study. Sequenced material: CD4+ T cells from peripheral blood mononuclear cells, taken after pregnancy. The CDR3 region has the DNA TGTGCCTGGAGCCGAGCGGGCCCCTACGAGCAGTACTTC. Amino acids: CAWSRAGPYEQYF.